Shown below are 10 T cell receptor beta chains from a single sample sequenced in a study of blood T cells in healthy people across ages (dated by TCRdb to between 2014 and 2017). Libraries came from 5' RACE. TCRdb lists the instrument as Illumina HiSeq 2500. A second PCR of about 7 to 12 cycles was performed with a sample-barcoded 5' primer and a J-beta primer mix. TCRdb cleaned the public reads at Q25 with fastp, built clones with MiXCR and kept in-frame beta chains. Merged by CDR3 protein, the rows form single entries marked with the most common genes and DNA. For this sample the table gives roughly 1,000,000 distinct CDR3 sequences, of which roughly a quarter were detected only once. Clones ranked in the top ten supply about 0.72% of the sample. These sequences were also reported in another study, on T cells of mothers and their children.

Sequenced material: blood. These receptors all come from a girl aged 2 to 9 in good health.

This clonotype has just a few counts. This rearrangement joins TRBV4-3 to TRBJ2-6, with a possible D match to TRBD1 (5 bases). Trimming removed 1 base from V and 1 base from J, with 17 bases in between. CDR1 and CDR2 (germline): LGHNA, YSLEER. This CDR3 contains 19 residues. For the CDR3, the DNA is TGCGCCAGCAGCCAAGGACGGCCAGGGTATGAGTCTGGGGCCAACGTCCTGACTTTC. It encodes CASSQGRPGYESGANVLTF.

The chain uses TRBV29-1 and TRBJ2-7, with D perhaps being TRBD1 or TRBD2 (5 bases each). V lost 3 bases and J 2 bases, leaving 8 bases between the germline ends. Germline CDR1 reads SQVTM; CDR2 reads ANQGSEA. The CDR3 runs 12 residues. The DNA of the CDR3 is TGCAGCGTTGATTGGGGGACCTACGAGCAGTACTTC. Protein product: CSVDWGTYEQYF.

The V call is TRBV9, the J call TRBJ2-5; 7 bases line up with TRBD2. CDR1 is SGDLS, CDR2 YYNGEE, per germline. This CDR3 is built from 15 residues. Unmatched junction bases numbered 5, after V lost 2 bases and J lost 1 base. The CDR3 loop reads CASSVSGGPQETQYF. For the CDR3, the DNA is TGTGCCAGCAGCGTTTCGGGAGGACCCCAAGAGACCCAGTACTTC.

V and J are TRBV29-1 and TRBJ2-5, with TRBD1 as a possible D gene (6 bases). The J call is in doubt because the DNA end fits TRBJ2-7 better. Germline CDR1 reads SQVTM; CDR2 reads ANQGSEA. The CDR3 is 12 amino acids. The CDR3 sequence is CSVAGASYEQYF. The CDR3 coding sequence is TGCAGCGTTGCAGGGGCCTCCTACGAGCAGTACTTC.

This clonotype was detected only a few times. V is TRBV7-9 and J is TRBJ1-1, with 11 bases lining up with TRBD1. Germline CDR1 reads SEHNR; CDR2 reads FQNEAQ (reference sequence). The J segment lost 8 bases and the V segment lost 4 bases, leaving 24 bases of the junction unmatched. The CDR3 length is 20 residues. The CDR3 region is CASSSQEGQGVLPYEREAFF. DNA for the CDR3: TGTGCCAGCAGCTCACAAGAGGGACAGGGGGTGCTTCCTTACGAGCGCGAAGCTTTCTTT.

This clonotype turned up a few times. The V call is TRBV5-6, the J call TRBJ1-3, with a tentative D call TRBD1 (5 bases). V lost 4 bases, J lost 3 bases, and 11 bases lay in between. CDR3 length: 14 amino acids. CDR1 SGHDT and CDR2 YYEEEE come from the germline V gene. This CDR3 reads CASSPGPFGNTIYF. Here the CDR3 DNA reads TGTGCCAGCAGCCCGGGGCCTTTTGGAAACACCATATATTTT.

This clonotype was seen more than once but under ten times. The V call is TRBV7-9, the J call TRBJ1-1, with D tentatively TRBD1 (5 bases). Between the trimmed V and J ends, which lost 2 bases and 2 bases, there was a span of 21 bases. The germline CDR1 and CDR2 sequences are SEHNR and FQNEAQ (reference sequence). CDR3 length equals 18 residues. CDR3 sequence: CASSLPGEGRVFNTEAFF. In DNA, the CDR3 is TGTGCCAGCAGCTTACCGGGCGAGGGACGTGTCTTTAACACTGAAGCTTTCTTT. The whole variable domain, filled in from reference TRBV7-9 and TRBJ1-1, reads DTGVSQNPRHKITKRGQNVTFRCDPISEHNRLYWYRQTLGQGPEFLTYFQNEAQLEKSRLLSDRFSAERPKGSFSTLEIQRTEQGDSAMYLCASSLPGEGRVFNTEAFFGQGTRLTVV.

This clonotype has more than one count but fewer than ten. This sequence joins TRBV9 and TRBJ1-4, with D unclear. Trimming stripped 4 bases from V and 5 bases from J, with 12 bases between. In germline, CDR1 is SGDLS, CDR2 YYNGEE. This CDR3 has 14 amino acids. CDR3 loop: CASSPGDPNEKLFF. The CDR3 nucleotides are TGTGCCAGCAGCCCCGGAGACCCGAATGAAAAACTGTTTTTT.

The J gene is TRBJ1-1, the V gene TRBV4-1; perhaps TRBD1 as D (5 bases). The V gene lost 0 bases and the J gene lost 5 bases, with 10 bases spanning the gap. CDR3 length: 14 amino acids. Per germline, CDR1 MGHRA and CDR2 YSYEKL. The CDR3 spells CASSQETGFTEAFF. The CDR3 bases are TGCGCCAGCAGCCAAGAAACAGGTTTTACTGAAGCTTTCTTT.

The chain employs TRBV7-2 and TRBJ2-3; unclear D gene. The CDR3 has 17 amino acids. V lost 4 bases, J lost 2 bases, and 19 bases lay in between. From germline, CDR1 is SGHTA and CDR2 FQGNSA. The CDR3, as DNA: TGTGCCAGCAGCTACTACTTGTTGGGCGGATACACAGATACGCAGTATTTT. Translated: CASSYYLLGGYTDTQYF.